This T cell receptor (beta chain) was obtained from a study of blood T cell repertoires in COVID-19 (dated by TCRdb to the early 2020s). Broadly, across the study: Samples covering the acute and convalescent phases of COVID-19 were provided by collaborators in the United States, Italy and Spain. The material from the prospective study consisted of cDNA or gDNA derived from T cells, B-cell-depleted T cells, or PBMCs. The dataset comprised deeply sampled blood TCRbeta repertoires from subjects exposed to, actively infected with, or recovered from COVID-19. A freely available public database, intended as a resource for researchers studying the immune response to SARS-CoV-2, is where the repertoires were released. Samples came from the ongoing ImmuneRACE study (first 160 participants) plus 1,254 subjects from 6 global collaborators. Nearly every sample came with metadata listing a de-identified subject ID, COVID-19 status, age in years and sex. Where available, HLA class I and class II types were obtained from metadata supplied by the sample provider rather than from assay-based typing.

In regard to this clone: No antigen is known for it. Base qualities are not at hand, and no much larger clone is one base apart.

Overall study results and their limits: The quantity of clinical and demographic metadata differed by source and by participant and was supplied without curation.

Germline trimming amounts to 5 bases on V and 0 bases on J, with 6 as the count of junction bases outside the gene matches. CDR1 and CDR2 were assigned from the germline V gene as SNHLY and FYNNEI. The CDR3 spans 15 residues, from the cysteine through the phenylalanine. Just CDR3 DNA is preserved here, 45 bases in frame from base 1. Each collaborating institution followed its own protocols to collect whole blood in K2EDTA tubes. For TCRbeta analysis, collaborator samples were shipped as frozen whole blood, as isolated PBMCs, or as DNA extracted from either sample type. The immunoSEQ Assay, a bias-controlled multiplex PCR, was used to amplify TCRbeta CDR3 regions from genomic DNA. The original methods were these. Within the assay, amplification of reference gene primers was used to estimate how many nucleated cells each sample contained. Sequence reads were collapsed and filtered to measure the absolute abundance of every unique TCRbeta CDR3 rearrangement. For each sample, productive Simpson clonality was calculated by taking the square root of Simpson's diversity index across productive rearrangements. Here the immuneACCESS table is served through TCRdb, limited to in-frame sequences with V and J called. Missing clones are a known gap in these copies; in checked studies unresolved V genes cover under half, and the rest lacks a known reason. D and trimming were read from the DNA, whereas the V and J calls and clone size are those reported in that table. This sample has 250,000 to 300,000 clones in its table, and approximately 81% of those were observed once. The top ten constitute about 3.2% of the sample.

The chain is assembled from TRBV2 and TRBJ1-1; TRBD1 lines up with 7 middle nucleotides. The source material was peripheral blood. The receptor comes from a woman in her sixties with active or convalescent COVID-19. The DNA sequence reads TGTGCCAGCAGTCCGCGAGGGGGCATGAACACTGAAGCTTTCTTT. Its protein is CASSPRGGMNTEAFF.